The clone carrying this TCR beta chain turned up a few times. V was trimmed by 1 base and J by 5 bases, leaving 12 bases between them. The CDR3 is 14 residues long. Germline assignment: CDR1 SEHNR and CDR2 FQNEAQ (reference sequence). Amplified TCR beta CDR3 regions were obtained using RNA transcripts as template. RT-PCR with HTBI primers came first, then second-round multiplex PCR. Each CDR3 protein is one row after TCRdb ran MiXCR on the multiplex PCR reads. The table lists roughly 700,000 distinct CDR3 sequences, 40% of them singletons. Other autoimmune diseases, uncontrolled infections, pregnancy and lactation each led to patient exclusion. The data originate from a study of Graves' ophthalmopathy and Graves' hyperthyroidism. Study as a whole: The blood sample was drawn at first diagnosis and before any treatment.

Material: peripheral blood. The chain employs TRBV7-9 and TRBJ2-7; D is perhaps TRBD2 (6 bases). The TCR was taken from an adult man with Graves' ophthalmopathy. The CDR3 here is CASSLGEVADEQYF. The CDR3 nucleotides read TGTGCCAGCAGCTTAGGGGAGGTAGCGGACGAGCAGTACTTC. Complete variable domain (other parts from reference TRBV7-9 and TRBJ2-7): DTGVSQNPRHKITKRGQNVTFRCDPISEHNRLYWYRQTLGQGPEFLTYFQNEAQLEKSRLLSDRFSAERPKGSFSTLEIQRTEQGDSAMYLCASSLGEVADEQYFGPGTRLTVT.